The next 7 T cell receptor beta chains were all read from a single sample in a study. MiXCR was run by TCRdb on the 5' RACE reads, yielding one entry per CDR3 protein. The profile covers roughly 8,100 distinct CDR3 sequences, with 40% to 60% appearing a single time and 4.5% to 5% taken by the ten largest. The sample comprised memory CD4+ T cells sorted from a lymph node. Subset specified: memory CD4+ T cells, CD4+CD45RO+CD25-. Receptor source: a female donor with breast cancer.

This chain links TRBV7-2 with TRBJ2-1; D unclear. CDR1 SGHTA and CDR2 FQGNSA come from the germline V gene. The ends were cut back, 3 bases at V and 4 bases at J, with 1 base in the middle. The CDR3 totals 11 residues. This CDR3 reads CASSFYNEQFF. CDR3 coding DNA: TGTGCCAGCAGCTTTTACAATGAGCAGTTCTTC.

The chain couples TRBV27 to TRBJ1-2; D uncertain. V was shortened by 2 bases and J by 0 bases, with 4 bases between the two germline ends. The CDR3 has 13 amino acids. Looked up from germline, CDR1 is MNHEY and CDR2 is SMNVEV (reference sequence). The DNA for the CDR3 is TGTGCCAGCAGTTTAGACTCTAACTATGGCTACACCTTC. Encoded protein: CASSLDSNYGYTF.

In its sample, this clonotype was seen a few times. The chain joins TRBV20-1 to TRBJ2-3, with D perhaps matching TRBD1 (6 bases). CDR1 DFQATT and CDR2 SNEGSKA come from the germline V gene (reference sequence). With 1 base removed from V and 0 bases from J, the gap between germline ends came to 8 bases. This CDR3 is 14 amino acids long. The CDR3 is CSARVGASTDTQYF. As DNA, the CDR3 is TGCAGTGCTAGAGTGGGGGCGAGCACAGATACGCAGTATTTT.

Comments on this clonotype: Its ends do not fully match the called genes, so a read error is possible. This chain uses TRBV28 with TRBJ2-7; 8 nucleotides align to TRBD2. CDR1 is MDHEN and CDR2 is SYDVKM in the germline V gene. This CDR3 is 14 amino acids long. CDR3 nucleotides: TGTGCCAGCAGTTTAGCGGGAGGCACCTATGAGCAGTACTTC. Its translation is CASSLAGGTYEQYF. The full variable domain, completed using reference TRBV28 and TRBJ2-7, is DVKVTQSSRYLVKRTGEKVFLECVQDMDHENMFWYRQDPGLGLRLIYFSYDVKMKEKGDIPEGYSVSREKKERFSLILESASTNQTSMYLCASSLAGGTYEQYFGPGTRLTVT.

The rearrangement links TRBV4-3 to TRBJ2-7; 10 bases map to TRBD1. V shed 10 bases, J shed 4 bases, and the junction held 7 bases outside the gene matches. CDR3 size: 13 residues. In germline, CDR1 is LGHNA, CDR2 YSLEER. The CDR3 here is CATGDRGVYEQYF. The CDR3 DNA sequence: TGCGCCACCGGGGACAGGGGTGTGTACGAGCAGTACTTC.

The CDR3 bases are TGTGCCAGCAGCCCCAGATCCTTACAGGGGAAACAAGAGACCCAGTACTTC. It codes for CASSPRSLQGKQETQYF. The chain recombines TRBV7-6 with TRBJ2-5; 7 bases fit TRBD1. Germline values: CDR1 SGHVS, CDR2 FNYEAQ. V trimming: 5 bases; J trimming: 2 bases; junction bases outside the gene matches: 14. The CDR3 is 17 residues long. The full variable domain, in which reference TRBV7-6 and TRBJ2-5 provide the parts outside the CDR3, is GAGVSQSPRYKVTKRGQDVALRCDPISGHVSLYWYRQALGQGPEFLTYFNYEAQQDKSGLPNDRFSAERPEGSISTLTIQRTEQRDSAMYRCASSPRSLQGKQETQYFGPGTRLLVL.

J is TRBJ1-5 and V is TRBV7-8; D not resolved. Looked up from germline, CDR1 is SGHVS and CDR2 is FQNEAQ. V was pared by 2 bases and J by 3 bases, with 5 bases between. The CDR3 sequence is 13 residues long. The CDR3 is CASSLRINQPQHF. CDR3 coding DNA: TGTGCCAGCAGCTTACGTATCAATCAGCCCCAGCATTTT.